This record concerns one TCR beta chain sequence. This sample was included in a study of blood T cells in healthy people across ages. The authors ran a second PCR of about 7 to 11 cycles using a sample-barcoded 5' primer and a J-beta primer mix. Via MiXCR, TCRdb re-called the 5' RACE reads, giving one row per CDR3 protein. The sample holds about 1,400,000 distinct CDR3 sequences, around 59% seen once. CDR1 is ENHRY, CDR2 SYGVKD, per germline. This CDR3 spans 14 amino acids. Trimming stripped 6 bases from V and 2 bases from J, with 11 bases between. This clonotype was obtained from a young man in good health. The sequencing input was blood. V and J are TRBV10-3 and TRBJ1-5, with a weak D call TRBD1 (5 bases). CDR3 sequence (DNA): TGTGCCATCAGGGGCGACAGCGGCAATCAGCCCCAGCATTTT. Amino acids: CAIRGDSGNQPQHF.